The present entry profiles one T cell receptor beta chain with its context. The antigen is not known. This record comes from a study of cytomegalovirus exposure and HLA in healthy donors. The overall study: The roughly 130 validation repertoires used the same platform as the approximately 670 first-cohort repertoires (as reported by a later analysis). Whole-study results and caveats: CMV antigen specificity was confirmed in vitro for a few CMV-associated chains.

TCRdb's table, derived via immunoSEQ multiplex PCR, lists solely in-frame clones and lacks some. In the table there are over 150,000 clones, 86% of which are singletons. The CDR3 sequence is 15 residues long. The V segment lost 8 bases and the J segment 3 bases; nucleotides outside the gene matches: 9. CDR1 and CDR2 from the germline V gene are LNHDA and SQIVND (reference sequence). The chain combines TRBV19 with TRBJ2-5; TRBD2 aligns across 10 bases. The TCR originated in a man between 18 and 29 years old in good health and CMV-seropositive. Sample: PBMCs. CDR3 bases: TGTGCCAGTTCCCAAGCGGGGGGGCCGAAAGAGACCCAGTACTTC. Translation gives CASSQAGGPKETQYF.